This is a list of T cell receptor beta chains from one sample in a study of vaccination effects on CD4 cells after COVID-19. Sequenced by immunoSEQ multiplex PCR; TCRdb stores in-frame clones only, minus some. Of fewer than 85,000 clones detected, 74% appear once; the ten largest clones hold about 2.2%. For these TCRs, the target antigens are not known. Sequencing was performed on CD4+ T cells from PBMCs cultured without peptide, taken after COVID-19 vaccination. These receptors were taken from a human donor who received a COVID-19 vaccine. Both conserved end residues are trimmed from each CDR3.

TRBV28,ASSLWGQGSNGYT
TRBV5-6,ASSIAGTLAKNIQY
TRBV11-2,ASSLERTRFYYGYT
TRBV11-2,ASSLLGDGYT
TRBV4-1,ASSPPHFSGANVLT
TRBV18,ASSLGQGAEAF
TRBV5-1,ASSLSPRNEKLF
TRBV14,ASSQGLRKTQY
TRBV15,ATSRPGTAGETQY
TRBV11-2,ASSFSGGLLLSNYGYT
TRBV5-1,ASSFDGGAGSPLH
TRBV3-1/TRBV3-2,ASTVGRETQY
TRBV12-3/TRBV12-4,ASSFGGYGYT
TRBV5-1,ASSGSPTGGGSGELF
TRBV27,ASSPRPGGVGGGYT
TRBV6-1,ASSEPAGYAGELF
TRBV5-5,ASSFRPGAYTEAF
TRBV5-5,ASSLEWLGTEAF
TRBV11-3,ASSSSRGPTGELF
TRBV5-1,ASSWGAWQF
TRBV2,ASNRDYFTDTQY
TRBV19,ASSGGQGLSNQPQH
TRBV15,ATSRGRGPGETQY